Many counts were recorded for the clone carrying this TCR beta chain. Its antigen is still unknown. These data belong to a study of neurological immune-mediated disorders. Unsorted libraries were derived from 2 million PBMCs stored at -80 C. J was trimmed by 6 bases and V by 0 bases; bases with no gene match: 3. The germline gives CDR1 SGHRS, CDR2 YFSETQ. The CDR3 totals 16 residues. Study-wide points: According to phylogenetic grouping, one related-CDR3 cluster, a possible signature, contained the repertoires of 18 of 34 multiple sclerosis patients.

TCRdb processed the 5' RACE reads anew with MiXCR; each CDR3 protein has one entry. The sample yields some 83,000 distinct CDR3 sequences, approximately 2.8% seen once. The specimen sequenced was PBMCs. The gene calls are TRBV5-1 and TRBJ2-1; 13 bases agree with TRBD2. The TCR originated in a woman aged 30 to 39 with multiple sclerosis. CDR3 loop: CASSLATSGRANEQFF. The CDR3 coding sequence is TGCGCCAGCAGCTTGGCAACTAGCGGGAGGGCCAATGAGCAGTTCTTC.